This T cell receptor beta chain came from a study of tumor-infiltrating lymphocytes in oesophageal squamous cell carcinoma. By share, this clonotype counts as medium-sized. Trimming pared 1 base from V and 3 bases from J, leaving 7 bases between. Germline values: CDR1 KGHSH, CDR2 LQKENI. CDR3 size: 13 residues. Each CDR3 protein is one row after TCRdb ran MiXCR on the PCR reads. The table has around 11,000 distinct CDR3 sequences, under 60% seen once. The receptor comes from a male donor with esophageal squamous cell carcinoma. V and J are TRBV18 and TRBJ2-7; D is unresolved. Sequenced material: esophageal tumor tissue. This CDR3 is CASSPRGNYEQYF. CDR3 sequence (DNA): TGTGCCAGCTCACCACGGGGAAACTACGAGCAGTACTTC.